The rows below give T cell receptor beta chains drawn from one sample of a study of OX40 agonist ivuxolimab in advanced cancers. Measured with immunoSEQ multiplex PCR; TCRdb has only the in-frame clones, and not every one. The sample shows tens of thousands of clones, around 84% of them seen only once. The sample consisted of CD4+ or CD8+ T cells sorted from blood, taken in a trial of the OX40 agonist ivuxolimab. The receptors were sampled from an adult with an advanced solid tumor such as melanoma, head and neck, liver or kidney cancer. CDR3s leave out the opening cysteine and the closing phenylalanine or tryptophan. Clone size, where shown, is once, few, many, or a class for clones that have expanded.

j_gene: TRBJ2-1; abundance: .; v_gene: TRBV28; CDR3aa: ASKGQYEQF
j_gene: TRBJ1-1; abundance: .; v_gene: TRBV29-1; CDR3aa: SLSGVTEAF
j_gene: TRBJ1-2; abundance: once; v_gene: TRBV6-1; CDR3aa: ASSQVQGSAYGYT
j_gene: TRBJ2-7; abundance: .; v_gene: TRBV6-5; CDR3aa: ASRDLPGYEQY
j_gene: TRBJ2-3; abundance: .; v_gene: TRBV4-2; CDR3aa: ASSPGTSGFTDTQY
j_gene: TRBJ1-1; abundance: few; v_gene: TRBV19; CDR3aa: ASSTHRAF
j_gene: TRBJ1-2; abundance: .; v_gene: TRBV28; CDR3aa: ASAPRDRDRYGYT
j_gene: TRBJ1-2; abundance: .; v_gene: TRBV5-1; CDR3aa: ASSGGTGPYGYT
j_gene: TRBJ2-5; abundance: once; v_gene: TRBV6-1; CDR3aa: ASSGQGARETQY
j_gene: TRBJ1-1; abundance: .; v_gene: TRBV5-6; CDR3aa: ASSLRGSTEAF
j_gene: TRBJ1-6; abundance: few; v_gene: TRBV18; CDR3aa: ASSAGNNSPLH
j_gene: TRBJ1-3; abundance: .; v_gene: TRBV5-1; CDR3aa: ASSLGGDSYSGNTIY
j_gene: TRBJ1-5; abundance: .; v_gene: TRBV5-6; CDR3aa: ASSPQGAGNQPQH
j_gene: TRBJ1-1; abundance: .; v_gene: TRBV7-9; CDR3aa: ASTTFRQGHTEAF
j_gene: TRBJ2-5; abundance: .; v_gene: TRBV19; CDR3aa: ASSVQTGEETQY
j_gene: TRBJ1-5; abundance: few; v_gene: TRBV4-2; CDR3aa: ASSQDILQPQH
j_gene: TRBJ1-2; abundance: .; v_gene: TRBV7-6; CDR3aa: ASSLSEGRGTGVFLGYT
j_gene: TRBJ2-5; abundance: .; v_gene: TRBV11-3; CDR3aa: ASSRSGEETQY
j_gene: TRBJ2-2; abundance: .; v_gene: TRBV4-1; CDR3aa: ASSPLGRTGELF
j_gene: TRBJ2-5; abundance: .; v_gene: TRBV7-9; CDR3aa: ASSLRVEETQY
j_gene: TRBJ1-1; abundance: .; v_gene: TRBV7-2; CDR3aa: ASSLRTGGLMNTEAF
j_gene: TRBJ1-2; abundance: once; v_gene: TRBV19; CDR3aa: ASRPRDRAIGYT
j_gene: TRBJ2-5; abundance: .; v_gene: TRBV19; CDR3aa: ASSILPGGTETQY
j_gene: TRBJ2-1; abundance: .; v_gene: TRBV5-6; CDR3aa: ASRTHLEQF
j_gene: TRBJ1-2; abundance: .; v_gene: TRBV28; CDR3aa: ASSATPGLYGYT